Listed here is a single T cell receptor (beta chain). Its specificity is unknown. The data were obtained in a study of shared clonotypes between healthy human individuals. Points from the study as a whole: Naive subsets usually exceeded memory subsets in estimated richness.

The CDR3 loop spans 17 amino acids. The V end was cut by 10 bases, the J end by 3 bases, with 27 bases between. Germline values: CDR1 MDHEN, CDR2 SYDVKM. Deep-level running was used for the assay. Every subset's genomic DNA went evenly onto several immunoSEQ plates. Per the study methods: Filtering differed for immunoSEQ, which gave only junction sequences without quality scores. The table came from immunoSEQ multiplex PCR; TCRdb's copy has only in-frame clones and leaves some out. The DNA gave D and trimming, while V, J and clone size come from that table. The sample lists over 850,000 clones; approximately 80% were seen once.

This clonotype was sampled from a man aged 18 to 29 in good health. Some clones in this sample may be carry-over from other donors' samples. This chain links TRBV28 with TRBJ1-1; a possible D gene is TRBD1 (5 bases). Sequencing used memory CD4+ T cells from PBMCs. Subset reported: CD45RA-negative fraction. The CDR3 sequence is CATANSWDGRGDTEAFF. CDR3 coding DNA: TGTGCCACCGCGAATTCTTGGGATGGGAGGGGAGACACTGAAGCTTTCTTT.